This TCR beta chain was recorded in a study of T cell repertoires in cytomegalovirus infection. Study-level background: Public TCR beta signature analysis indicated the presence of both CMV infection and matching HLA type. Findings and limits, study-wide: Summed public TCR beta family frequency identified CMV carriers bearing the relevant HLA.

This CDR3 contains 14 residues. Trimming cost V 1 base and J 2 bases, with 9 bases left between them. Germline CDR1 DFQATT, CDR2 SNEGSKA (reference sequence). A single record per CDR3 protein comes from TCRdb applying MiXCR to the reads. The sample contains 150,000 to 200,000 distinct CDR3 sequences, 14% of which appear only once. This clonotype has a handful of counts. Antigen unknown. Sequencing was performed on PBMCs. This clonotype was sampled from a human donor in good health (CMV status not recorded). Some clones in this sample may be carry-over from other donors' samples. The rearrangement uses TRBV20-1 and TRBJ1-3; D may be TRBD1 (5 bases). CDR3 sequence: CSARGPGTGNTIYF. CDR3 nucleotides: TGCAGTGCTAGAGGGCCAGGGACTGGAAACACCATATATTTT.